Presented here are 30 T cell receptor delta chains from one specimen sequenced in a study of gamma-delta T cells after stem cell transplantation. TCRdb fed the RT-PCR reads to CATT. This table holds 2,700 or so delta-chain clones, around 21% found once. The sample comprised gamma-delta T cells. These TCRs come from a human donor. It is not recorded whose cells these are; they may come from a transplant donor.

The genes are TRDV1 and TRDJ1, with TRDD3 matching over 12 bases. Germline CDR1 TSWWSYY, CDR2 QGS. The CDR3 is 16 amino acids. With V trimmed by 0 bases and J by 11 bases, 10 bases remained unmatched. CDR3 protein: CALGELVGWGIRVLIF. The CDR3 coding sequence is TGTGCTCTTGGGGAACTAGTAGGCTGGGGGATACGGGTGCTCATCTTT.

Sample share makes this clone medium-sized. In DNA form, the CDR3 reads TGTGCTCTTGGGGTCCCGGCCTTCCTAGGAGGTGGGGGATCCCTGACACTATACACCGATAAACTCATCTTT. It translates to CALGVPAFLGGGGSLTLYTDKLIF. The rearrangement links TRDV1 to TRDJ1, with D possibly called TRDD2 or TRDD3 (8 bases each). V was cut by 4 bases and J by 0 bases, with 39 bases left in between. CDR3 size: 24 residues. Germline V gene data show CDR1 as TSWWSYY and CDR2 as QGS.

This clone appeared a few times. CDR3: CAFRQSSLKYTDKLIF. The CDR3 region has the DNA TGTGCCTTTCGACAGAGTTCCTTGAAGTACACCGATAAACTCATCTTT. The chain is built from TRDV3 and TRDJ1; a weak D match, TRDD2 (5 bases). Germline assignment: CDR1 TVYSNPD and CDR2 GDNSRS (reference sequence). V lost 2 bases and J lost 0, with 19 bases in between. There are 16 residues in the CDR3.

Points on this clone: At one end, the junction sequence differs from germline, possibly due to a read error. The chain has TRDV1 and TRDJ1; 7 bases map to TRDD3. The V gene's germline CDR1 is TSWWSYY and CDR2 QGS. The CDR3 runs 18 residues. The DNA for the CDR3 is TGTGCTCTTGGGGAACTAGCGGGCTGGGGGCCATACACCGACAAACTCATCTTT. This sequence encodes CALGELAGWGPYTDKLIF.

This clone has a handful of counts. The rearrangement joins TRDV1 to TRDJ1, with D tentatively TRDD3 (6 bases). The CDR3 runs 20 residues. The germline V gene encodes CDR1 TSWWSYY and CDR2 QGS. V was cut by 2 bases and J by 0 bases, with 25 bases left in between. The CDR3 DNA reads TGTGCTCTTGGGGAAACGGATCTCGCACCTACTGGGAAGTACACCGATAAACTCATCTTT. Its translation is CALGETDLAPTGKYTDKLIF.

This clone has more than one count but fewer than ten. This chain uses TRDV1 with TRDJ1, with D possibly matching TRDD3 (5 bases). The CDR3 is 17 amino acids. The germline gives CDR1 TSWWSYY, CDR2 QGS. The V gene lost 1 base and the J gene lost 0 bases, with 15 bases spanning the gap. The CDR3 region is CALGEQAFLGYTDKLIF. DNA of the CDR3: TGTGCTCTTGGGGAACAAGCCTTTTTGGGGTACACCGATAAACTCATCTTT.

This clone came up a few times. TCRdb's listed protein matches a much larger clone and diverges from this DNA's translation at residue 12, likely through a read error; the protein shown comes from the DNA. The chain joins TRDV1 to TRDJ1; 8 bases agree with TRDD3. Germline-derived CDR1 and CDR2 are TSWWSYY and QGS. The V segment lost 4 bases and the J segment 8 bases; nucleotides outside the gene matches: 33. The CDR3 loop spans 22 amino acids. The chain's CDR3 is CALGVTVRYWGADENEKQKLIF. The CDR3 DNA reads TGTGCTCTTGGGGTCACTGTTAGGTACTGGGGGGCTGACGAAAATGAAAAGCAAAAACTCATCTTT.

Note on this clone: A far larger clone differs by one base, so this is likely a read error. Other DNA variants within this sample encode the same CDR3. This CDR3 reads CALGESWVPRTPRDTRQMFF. CDR3 in DNA: TGTGCCCTTGGGGAATCTTGGGTTCCCCGTACTCCCCGGGACACCCGACAGATGTTTTTC. The gene calls are TRDV1 and TRDJ3; TRDD3 might be the D (5 bases). Germline values: CDR1 TSWWSYY, CDR2 QGS. This CDR3 region has 20 residues.

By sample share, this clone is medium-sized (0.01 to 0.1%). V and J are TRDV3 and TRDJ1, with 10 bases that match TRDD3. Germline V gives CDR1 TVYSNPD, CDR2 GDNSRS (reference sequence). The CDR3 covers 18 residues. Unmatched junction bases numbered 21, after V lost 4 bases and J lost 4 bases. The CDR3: CASLHPRGIRINCDKLIF. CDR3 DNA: TGTGCCTCACTCCATCCTCGGGGGATACGTATTAACTGCGATAAACTCATCTTT. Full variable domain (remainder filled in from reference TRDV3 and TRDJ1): CDKVTQSSPDQTVASGSEVVLLCTYDTVYSNPDLFWYRIRPDYSFQFVFYGDNSRSEGADFTQGRFSVKHILTQKAFHLVISPVRTEDSATYYCASLHPRGIRINCDKLIFGKGTRVTVEP.

The CDR3 region is CALGESTGGSSTAQLFF. The DNA for the CDR3 is TGTGCTCTTGGGGAGAGTACCGGGGGATCTTCGACAGCACAACTCTTCTTT. The genes are TRDV1 and TRDJ2; 7 positions agree with TRDD3. CDR1 is TSWWSYY, CDR2 QGS, per germline. CDR3 length: 17 amino acids. The V and J ends lost 3 bases and 4 bases, in that order; junction bases with no gene match: 11.

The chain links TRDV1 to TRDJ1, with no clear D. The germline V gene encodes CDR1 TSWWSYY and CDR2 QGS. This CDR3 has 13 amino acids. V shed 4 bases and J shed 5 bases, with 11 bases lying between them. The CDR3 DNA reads TGTGCTCTTGGGGTCCGGTTGATTGATAAACTCATCTTT. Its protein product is CALGVRLIDKLIF.

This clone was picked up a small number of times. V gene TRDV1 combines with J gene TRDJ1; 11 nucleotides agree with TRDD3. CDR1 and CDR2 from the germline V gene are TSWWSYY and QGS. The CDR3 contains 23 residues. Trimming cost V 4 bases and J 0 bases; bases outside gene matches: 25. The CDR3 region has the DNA TGTGCTCTTGGGGGACCTAAAGTTGCCCTCCTCCCTGGGGGATACTTGAACACCGATAAACTCATCTTT. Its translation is CALGGPKVALLPGGYLNTDKLIF.

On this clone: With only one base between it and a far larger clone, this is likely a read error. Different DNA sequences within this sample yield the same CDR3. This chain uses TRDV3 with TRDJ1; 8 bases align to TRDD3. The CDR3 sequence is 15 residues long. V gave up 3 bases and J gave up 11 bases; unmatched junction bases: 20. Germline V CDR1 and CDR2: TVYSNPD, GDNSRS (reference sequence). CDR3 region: CAFPISDGGDTYLIF. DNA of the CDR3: TGTGCCTTCCCCATCTCCGACGGCGGGGATACCTACCTCATCTTT. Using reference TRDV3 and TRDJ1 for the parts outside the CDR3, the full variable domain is CDKVTQSSPDQTVASGSEVVLLCTYDTVYSNPDLFWYRIRPDYSFQFVFYGDNSRSEGADFTQGRFSVKHILTQKAFHLVISPVRTEDSATYYCAFPISDGGDTYLIFGKGTRVTVEP.

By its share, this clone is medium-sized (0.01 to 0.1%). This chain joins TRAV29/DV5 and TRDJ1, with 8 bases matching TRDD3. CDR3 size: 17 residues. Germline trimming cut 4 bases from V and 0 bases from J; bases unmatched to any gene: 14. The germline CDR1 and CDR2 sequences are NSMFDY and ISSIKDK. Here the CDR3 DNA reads TGTGCAGCAGGGGACGGCAAGGGGATACTCGACACCGATAAACTCATCTTT. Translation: CAAGDGKGILDTDKLIF.

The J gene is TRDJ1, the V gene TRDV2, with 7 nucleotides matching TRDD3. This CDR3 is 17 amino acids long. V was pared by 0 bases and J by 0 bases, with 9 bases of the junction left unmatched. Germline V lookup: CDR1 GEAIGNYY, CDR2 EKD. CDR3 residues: CACDTLWGAHYTDKLIF. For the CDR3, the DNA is TGTGCCTGTGACACCCTCTGGGGGGCCCACTACACCGATAAACTCATCTTT.

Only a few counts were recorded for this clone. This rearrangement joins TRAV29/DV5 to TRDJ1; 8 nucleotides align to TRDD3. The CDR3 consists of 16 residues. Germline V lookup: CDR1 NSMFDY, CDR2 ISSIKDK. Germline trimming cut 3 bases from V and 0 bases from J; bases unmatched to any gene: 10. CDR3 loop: CAATTGWGTYTDKLIF. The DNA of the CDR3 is TGTGCAGCAACGACGGGCTGGGGGACCTACACCGATAAACTCATCTTT.

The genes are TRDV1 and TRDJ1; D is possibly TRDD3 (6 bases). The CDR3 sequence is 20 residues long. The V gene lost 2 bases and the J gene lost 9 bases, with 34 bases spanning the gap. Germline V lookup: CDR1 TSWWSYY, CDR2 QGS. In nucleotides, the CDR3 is TGTGCTCTTGGGGAAATGAACCTAGGAGAGGGACTGGTAGGGGGAAGAGAACTCATCTTT. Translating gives CALGEMNLGEGLVGGRELIF.

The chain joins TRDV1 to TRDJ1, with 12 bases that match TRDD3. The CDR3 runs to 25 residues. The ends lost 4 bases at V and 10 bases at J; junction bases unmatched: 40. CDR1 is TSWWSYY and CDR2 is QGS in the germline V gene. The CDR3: CALGGPRAGRHSHWGIPEEAILLIF. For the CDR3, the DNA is TGTGCTCTTGGGGGTCCCAGGGCGGGACGCCACTCACACTGGGGGATACCCGAGGAGGCGATTTTACTCATCTTT.

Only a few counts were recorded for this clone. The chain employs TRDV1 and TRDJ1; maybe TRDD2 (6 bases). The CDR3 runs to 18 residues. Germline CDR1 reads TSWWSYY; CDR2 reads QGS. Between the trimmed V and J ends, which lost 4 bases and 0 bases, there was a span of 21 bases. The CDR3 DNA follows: TGTGCTCTTGGGGGGCTCCTACTCTGGGACCCGTACACCGATAAACTCATCTTT. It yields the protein CALGGLLLWDPYTDKLIF.

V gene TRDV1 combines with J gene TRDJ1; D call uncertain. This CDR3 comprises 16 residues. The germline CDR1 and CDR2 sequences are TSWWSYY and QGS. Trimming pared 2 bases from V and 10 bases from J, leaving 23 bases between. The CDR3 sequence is CALGEGLPAFLVGLIF. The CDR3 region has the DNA TGTGCTCTTGGGGAAGGCCTCCCCGCTTTTTTGGTGGGACTCATCTTT.

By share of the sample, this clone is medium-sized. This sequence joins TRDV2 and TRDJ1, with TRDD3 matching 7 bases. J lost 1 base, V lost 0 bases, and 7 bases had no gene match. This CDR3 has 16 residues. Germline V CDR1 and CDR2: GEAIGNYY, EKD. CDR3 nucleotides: TGTGCCTGTGACACCGTGGGGATATTAAGCACCGATAAACTCATCTTT. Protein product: CACDTVGILSTDKLIF.

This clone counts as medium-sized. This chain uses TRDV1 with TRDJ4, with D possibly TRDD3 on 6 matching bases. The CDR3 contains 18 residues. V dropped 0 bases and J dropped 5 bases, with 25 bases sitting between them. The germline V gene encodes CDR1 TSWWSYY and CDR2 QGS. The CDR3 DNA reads TGTGCTCTTGGGGAACTCCTCTTCCCTGACTGGGAGGATCGGCCCCTGATCTTT. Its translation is CALGELLFPDWEDRPLIF.

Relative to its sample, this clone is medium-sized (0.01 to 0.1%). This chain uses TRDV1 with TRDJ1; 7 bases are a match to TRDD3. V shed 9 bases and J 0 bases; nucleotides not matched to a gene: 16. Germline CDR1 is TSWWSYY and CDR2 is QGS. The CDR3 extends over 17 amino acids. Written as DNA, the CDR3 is TGTGCTCTCACTTTCCCAATTGGGGGAATATACACCGATAAACTCATCTTT. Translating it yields CALTFPIGGIYTDKLIF.

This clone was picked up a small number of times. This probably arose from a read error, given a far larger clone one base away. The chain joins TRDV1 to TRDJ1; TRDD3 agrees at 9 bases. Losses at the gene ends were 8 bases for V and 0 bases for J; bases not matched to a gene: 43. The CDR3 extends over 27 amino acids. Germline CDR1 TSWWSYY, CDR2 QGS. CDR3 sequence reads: CALRAKAGPTFPSVQYPGGLYTDKLIF. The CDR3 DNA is TGTGCTCTTAGGGCAAAAGCCGGGCCGACCTTCCCTTCCGTCCAATACCCTGGGGGATTATACACCGATAAACTCATCTTT.

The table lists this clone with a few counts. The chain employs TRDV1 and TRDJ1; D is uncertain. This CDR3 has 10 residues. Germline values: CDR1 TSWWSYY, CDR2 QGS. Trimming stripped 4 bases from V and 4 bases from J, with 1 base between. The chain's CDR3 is CALGGDKLIF. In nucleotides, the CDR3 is TGTGCTCTTGGGGGCGATAAACTCATCTTT.

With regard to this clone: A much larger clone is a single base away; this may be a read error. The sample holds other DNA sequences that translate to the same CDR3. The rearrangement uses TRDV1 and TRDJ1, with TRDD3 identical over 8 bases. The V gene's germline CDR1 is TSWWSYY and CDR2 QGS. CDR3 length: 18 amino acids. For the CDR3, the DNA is TGTGCTCTTGGGGAAAAGGGATTCTTGGGATACGGGGACGATAAGCTCATCTTT. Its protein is CALGEKGFLGYGDDKLIF.

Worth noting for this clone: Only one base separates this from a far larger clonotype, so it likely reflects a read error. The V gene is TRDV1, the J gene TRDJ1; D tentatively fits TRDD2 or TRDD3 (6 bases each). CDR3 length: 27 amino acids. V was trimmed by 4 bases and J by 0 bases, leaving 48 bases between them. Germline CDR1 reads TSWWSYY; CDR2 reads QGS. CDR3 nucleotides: TGTGCTCTTGGGGCAAAAGCCGGGCCGACCTTCCCTTCCGTCCAATACCCTAGGGGATTATACACCGATAAACTCATCTTT. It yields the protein CALGAKAGPTFPSVQYPRGLYTDKLIF.

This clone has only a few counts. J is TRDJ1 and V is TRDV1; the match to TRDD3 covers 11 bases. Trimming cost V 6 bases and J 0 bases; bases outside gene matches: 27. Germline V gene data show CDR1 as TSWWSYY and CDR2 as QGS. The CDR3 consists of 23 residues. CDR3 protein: CALGVLTTPLLGDIRVYTDKLIF. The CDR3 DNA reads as TGTGCTCTTGGAGTCTTGACCACGCCCCTACTGGGGGATATAAGGGTTTACACCGATAAACTCATCTTT.

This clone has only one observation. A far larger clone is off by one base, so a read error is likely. The CDR3 loop reads CAQGPTALGVGPTDKLIF. The DNA for the CDR3 is TGTGCTCAAGGCCCCACCGCACTGGGGGTAGGCCCTACCGATAAACTCATCTTT. The rearrangement links TRDV1 to TRDJ1, with TRDD3 identical over 8 bases. With 10 bases clipped from V and 2 bases from J, the junction kept 21 bases outside the gene matches. The CDR3 totals 18 residues. CDR1 and CDR2 from the germline V gene are TSWWSYY and QGS.

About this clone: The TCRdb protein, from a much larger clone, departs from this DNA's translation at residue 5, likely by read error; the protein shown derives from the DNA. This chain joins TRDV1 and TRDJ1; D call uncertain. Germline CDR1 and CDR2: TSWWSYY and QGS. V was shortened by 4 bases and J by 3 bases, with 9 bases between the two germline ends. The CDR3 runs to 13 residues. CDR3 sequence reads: CALGGFRSDKLIF. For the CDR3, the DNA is TGTGCTCTTGGGGGATTTCGATCCGATAAACTCATCTTT.